The T cell receptor beta chain described here comes from a study of regulatory T cells in long-lasting Graves disease. General study points: New patients shared roughly 960 public clonotypes, and persistent patients shared more, with around 2,600. Favoring TRBV28, TRBJ1-2 and TRBJ2-5 was a feature seen in persistent disease.

Construction of the TCR beta libraries employed iRepertoire HTBI primers in conjunction with Arm-PCR of CDR3 regions. TCRdb called the multiplex PCR reads again in MiXCR, with one record for every CDR3 protein. The data show hundreds of thousands of distinct CDR3 sequences, roughly 15% seen once. In regard to this clonotype: Its antigen is unknown.

Time point: newly diagnosed GD, antithyroid drugs for less than 3 months. Isolated PBMC RNA provided the starting material for the TCR library. This CDR3 contains 16 residues. The germline V and J ends were trimmed by 0 bases and 0 bases, with 8 bases remaining between them. The germline V gene encodes CDR1 KGHDR and CDR2 SFDVKD. The data were also submitted as part of a second study, on T cells in Graves' hyperthyroidism and ophthalmopathy. That report notes: Blood shared most expanded thyroid clonotypes above 0.001.

This receptor was obtained from a woman aged 25 to 45 with Graves disease. The genes are TRBV24-1 and TRBJ2-1; a weak D match, TRBD2 (5 bases). Sequences were derived from peripheral blood mononuclear cells (PBMCs), sampled at new diagnosis, from a patient treated with antithyroid drugs. The CDR3 coding sequence is TGTGCCACCAGTGATTTGGTTAGCGCCTCCTACAATGAGCAGTTCTTC. Translation gives CATSDLVSASYNEQFF.